The 14 T cell receptor beta chains below were found in one sample sequenced in a study of CD8 T cells in Susac syndrome. After extraction with the RNeasy kit, roughly 0.5 to 1 ug of the RNA was reverse transcribed using random hexamers. TCRdb re-called the immunoSEQ multiplex PCR reads with MiXCR, one entry per CDR3 protein. The table includes 230,000 or so distinct CDR3 sequences, approximately 95% detected once. Material for sequencing was CD4+ T cells from PBMCs. The receptor source for this set is a human donor with multiple sclerosis.

The sample holds one count of this clonotype. The chain combines TRBV20-1 with TRBJ1-2; D not certain. V lost 2 bases and J 2 bases, leaving 6 bases between the germline ends. Germline V gives CDR1 DFQATT, CDR2 SNEGSKA (reference sequence). CDR3 length: 12 residues. The CDR3 loop reads CSARTQNYGYTF. The CDR3 DNA reads TGCAGTGCTAGAACGCAGAACTATGGCTACACCTTC.

The genes are TRBV7-2 and TRBJ2-7; no clear D gene. Trimming shortened V by 7 bases and J by 2 bases, and 12 bases separated the two germline ends. CDR3 length: 13 amino acids. Germline V gene sequence: CDR1 SGHTA, CDR2 FQGNSA. In DNA, the CDR3 is TGTGCCAGCAATCCTACTACCACCTACGAGCAGTACTTC. This encodes CASNPTTTYEQYF.

This clonotype showed up just once. CDR3 sequence: CAWSVPLGWDYGYTF. The CDR3 DNA follows: TGTGCCTGGAGTGTACCCTTGGGGTGGGACTATGGCTACACCTTC. The chain combines TRBV30 with TRBJ1-2; D is unresolved. The CDR3 has 15 amino acids. Germline CDR1 reads GTSNPN; CDR2 reads SVGIG (reference sequence). Trimming removed 0 bases at V and 3 bases at J, with 14 bases between.

The chain has TRBV6-4 and TRBJ2-2; no clear D. V was pared by 4 bases and J by 8 bases, with 11 bases between. Germline CDR1 and CDR2: MRHNA and SNTAGT. This CDR3 has 13 residues. This chain's CDR3 is CASSVLAEGELFF. CDR3 sequence (DNA): TGTGCCAGCAGTGTTTTGGCTGAGGGGGAGCTGTTTTTT.

This clonotype was seen a handful of times. V is TRBV9 and J is TRBJ1-2; tentatively, D is TRBD1 (6 bases). The CDR3 length is 13 residues. Trimming pared 5 bases from V and 0 bases from J, leaving 8 bases between. Germline-derived CDR1 and CDR2 are SGDLS and YYNGEE. DNA of the CDR3: TGTGCCAGCAGTCGGACAGCTAACTATGGCTACACCTTC. It encodes CASSRTANYGYTF.

This chain joins TRBV12-3 or TRBV12-4 and TRBJ1-1; no firm D call. V lost 5 bases to trimming and J lost 1 base, with 11 bases between them. CDR3 length equals 14 residues. The CDR3, as DNA: TGTGCCAGCAGTCATTACAGTGAGAACACTGAAGCTTTCTTT. Amino acids: CASSHYSENTEAFF.

V is TRBV9 and J is TRBJ1-5, with D perhaps matching TRBD1 (5 bases). The germline CDR1 and CDR2 sequences are SGDLS and YYNGEE. The V end lost 2 bases, the J end lost 8 bases, and 14 bases lay between the germline ends. The CDR3 is 14 amino acids. The CDR3 sequence is CASSVAGSTKPQHF. CDR3 bases: TGTGCCAGCAGCGTCGCAGGGTCTACGAAGCCCCAGCATTTT.

The chain carries TRBV3-1 and TRBJ1-2; D unresolved. Trimming left V 0 bases short and J 8 bases short, with 13 bases between. CDR3 size: 14 residues. Germline CDR1 reads LGHDT; CDR2 reads YNNKEL (reference sequence). The CDR3 here is CASSQDLSRRGYTF. CDR3 sequence (DNA): TGTGCCAGCAGCCAAGATCTGTCCAGACGCGGCTACACCTTC.

The CDR3 spells CASSKTGVDTQYF. As DNA, the CDR3 is TGTGCCAGCAGCAAGACAGGGGTCGATACGCAGTATTTT. The V and J genes are TRBV7-6 and TRBJ2-3; 8 nucleotides match TRBD1. CDR3 length equals 13 residues. Germline V gene lookup returns CDR1 SGHVS and CDR2 FNYEAQ. Trimming took 5 bases from V and 6 from J; bases not matched to a gene: 4.

The V call is TRBV30, the J call TRBJ2-1; TRBD2 matches at 9 bases. The V gene end was trimmed by 2 bases and the J gene end by 6 bases; junction bases not matched to a gene: 8. This CDR3 comprises 15 residues. CDR1 is GTSNPN and CDR2 is SVGIG in the germline V gene (reference sequence). The CDR3 loop is CAWSRTSVRVNEQFF. The CDR3 DNA is TGTGCCTGGAGTCGGACTAGCGTAAGAGTCAATGAGCAGTTCTTC. Filled out from reference TRBV30 and TRBJ2-1, the complete variable domain reads SQTIHQWPATLVQPVGSPLSLECTVEGTSNPNLYWYRQAAGRGLQLLFYSVGIGQISSEVPQNLSASRPQDRQFILSSKKLLLSDSGFYLCAWSRTSVRVNEQFFGPGTRLTVL.

This clonotype turned up a few times. The chain is built from TRBV19 and TRBJ1-3; D remains ambiguous. This CDR3 comprises 14 residues. Germline CDR1 reads LNHDA; CDR2 reads SQIVND (reference sequence). V lost 7 bases and J 0 bases, leaving 10 bases between the germline ends. CDR3 nucleotides: TGTGCCAGTACCACGGGGAGCTCTGGAAACACCATATATTTT. Translated, it gives CASTTGSSGNTIYF.

The rearrangement links TRBV29-1 to TRBJ2-1; D is unclear. V shed 4 bases and J shed 4 bases, with 5 bases lying between them. CDR1 and CDR2 from the germline V gene are SQVTM and ANQGSEA. The CDR3 length is 11 residues. CDR3: CSVVMYNEQFF. CDR3 bases: TGCAGCGTTGTGATGTACAATGAGCAGTTCTTC.

The V call is TRBV7-6, the J call TRBJ2-1, with D unclear. The CDR3 runs to 15 residues. Between the trimmed V and J ends, which lost 1 base and 6 bases, there was a span of 13 bases. Germline lookup yields CDR1 SGHVS and CDR2 FNYEAQ. CDR3 amino acids: CASSLVLVPGNEQFF. CDR3 DNA: TGTGCCAGCAGCTTAGTCCTGGTACCCGGCAATGAGCAGTTCTTC. Full variable domain (remainder filled in from reference TRBV7-6 and TRBJ2-1): GAGVSQSPRYKVTKRGQDVALRCDPISGHVSLYWYRQALGQGPEFLTYFNYEAQQDKSGLPNDRFSAERPEGSISTLTIQRTEQRDSAMYRCASSLVLVPGNEQFFGPGTRLTVL.

J is TRBJ1-1 and V is TRBV14; D possibly corresponds to TRBD1 (5 bases). Trimming pared 2 bases from V and 1 base from J, leaving 8 bases between. The germline gives CDR1 SGHDN, CDR2 FVKESK. This CDR3 has 14 amino acids. CDR3 region: CASSQLGQNTEAFF. The CDR3 bases are TGTGCCAGCAGCCAACTTGGACAGAACACTGAAGCTTTCTTT.